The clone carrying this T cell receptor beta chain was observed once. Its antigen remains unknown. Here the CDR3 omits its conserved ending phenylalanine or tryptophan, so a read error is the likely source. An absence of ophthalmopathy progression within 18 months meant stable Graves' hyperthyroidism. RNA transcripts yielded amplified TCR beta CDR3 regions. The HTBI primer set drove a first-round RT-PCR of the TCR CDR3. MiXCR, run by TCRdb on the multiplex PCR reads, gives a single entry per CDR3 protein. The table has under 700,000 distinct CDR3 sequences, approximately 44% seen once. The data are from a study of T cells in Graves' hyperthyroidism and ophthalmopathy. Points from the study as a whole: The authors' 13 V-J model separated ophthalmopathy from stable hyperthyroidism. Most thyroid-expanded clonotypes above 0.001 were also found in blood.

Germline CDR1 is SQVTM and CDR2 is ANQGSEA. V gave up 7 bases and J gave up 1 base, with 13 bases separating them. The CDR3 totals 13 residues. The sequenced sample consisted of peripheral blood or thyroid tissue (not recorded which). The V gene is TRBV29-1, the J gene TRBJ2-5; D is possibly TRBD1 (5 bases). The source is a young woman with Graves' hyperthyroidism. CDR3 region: CSAAPRAQETQYL. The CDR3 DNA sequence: TGCAGCGCTGCCCCCAGGGCCCAAGAGACCCAGTACCTC.